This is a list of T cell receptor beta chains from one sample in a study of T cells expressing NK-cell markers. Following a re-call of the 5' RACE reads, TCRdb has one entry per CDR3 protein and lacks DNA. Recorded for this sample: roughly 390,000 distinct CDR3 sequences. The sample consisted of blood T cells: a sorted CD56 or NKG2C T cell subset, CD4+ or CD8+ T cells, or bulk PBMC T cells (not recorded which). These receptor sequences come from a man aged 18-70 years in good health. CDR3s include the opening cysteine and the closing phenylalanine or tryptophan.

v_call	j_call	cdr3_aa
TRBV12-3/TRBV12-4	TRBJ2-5	CASSVAGQETQYF
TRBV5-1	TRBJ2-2	CASSPLGANTGELFF
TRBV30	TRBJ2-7	CASEWGRLEQYF
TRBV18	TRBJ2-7	CASTLKHDYEQYF
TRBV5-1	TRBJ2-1	CASSKSQTINEQFF
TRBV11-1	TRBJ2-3	CASSLGLAGYLDTQYF
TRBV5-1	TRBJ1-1	CASSSYQTGKNTEAFF
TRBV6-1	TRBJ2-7	CASTPLGHYEQYF
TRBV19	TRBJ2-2	CASSIAQVVTGELFF
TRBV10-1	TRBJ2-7	CASSIYRDTRFYEQYF
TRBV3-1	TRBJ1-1	CASSQPRLGEAFF
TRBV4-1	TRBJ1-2	CASSQVSPRGLGYGYTF
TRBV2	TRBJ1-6	CASWDSNSPLHF